Following are 18 T cell receptor beta chains from one sample sequenced in a study of blood T cell repertoires in COVID-19. TCRdb's table, derived via immunoSEQ multiplex PCR, lists solely in-frame clones and lacks some. The repertoire holds around 23,000 clones, 80% to 90% seen once, with 15% to 20% in the top ten. The sequenced material came from peripheral blood. All receptors come from a man aged 65 to 85 with active COVID-19.

The rearrangement uses TRBV10-3 and TRBJ1-2, with D tentatively TRBD1 (6 bases). CDR3 size: 13 residues. Germline V lookup: CDR1 ENHRY, CDR2 SYGVKD. The V gene lost 8 bases and the J gene lost 7 bases, with 17 bases spanning the gap. CDR3 coding DNA: TGTGCCATCGGGGGCATCAGGTCTAGTGGCTACACCTTC. Translated, it gives CAIGGIRSSGYTF.

This chain uses TRBV10-3 with TRBJ2-1; 7 nucleotides match TRBD1. V trimming: 7 bases; J trimming: 4 bases; junction bases outside the gene matches: 7. The CDR3 length is 14 residues. Germline V gene lookup returns CDR1 ENHRY and CDR2 SYGVKD. The CDR3 region is CAIKMTGSYNEQFF. The DNA for the CDR3 is TGTGCCATCAAAATGACAGGGAGTTACAATGAGCAGTTCTTC.

The chain recombines TRBV28 with TRBJ1-2, with D hard to call. The germline V gene has CDR1 MDHEN and CDR2 SYDVKM. Trimming cost V 5 bases and J 5 bases, with 9 bases left between them. The CDR3 sequence is 12 residues long. This CDR3 is CASSHREYGYTF. CDR3 in DNA: TGTGCCAGCAGTCATCGGGAATATGGCTACACCTTC.

The rearrangement joins TRBV6-5 to TRBJ1-3, with 7 bases identical to TRBD1. Looked up from germline, CDR1 is MNHEY and CDR2 is SVGAGI. The ends lost 7 bases at V and 4 bases at J; junction bases unmatched: 10. The CDR3 covers 15 residues. CDR3 loop: CASIRRQGIGNTIYF. The CDR3 DNA reads as TGTGCCAGCATCCGCCGACAGGGAATAGGAAACACCATATATTTT.

The CDR3 sequence is CASRNGGPGELFF. CDR3 sequence (DNA): TGCGCCAGCAGGAACGGAGGCCCCGGGGAGCTGTTTTTT. The chain employs TRBV5-1 and TRBJ2-2, with D maybe TRBD2 (5 bases). CDR1 is SGHRS and CDR2 is YFSETQ in the germline V gene. Between the trimmed V and J ends, which lost 5 bases and 6 bases, there was a span of 11 bases. The CDR3 runs 13 residues.

The V call is TRBV3-1 (or the pseudogene TRBV3-2), the J call TRBJ2-5; 8 nucleotides agree with TRBD2. The length of the CDR3 is 14 residues. Germline lookup yields CDR1 LGHDT and CDR2 YNNKEL (reference sequence). Trimming at V came to 3 bases and at J to 4 bases, leaving 4 bases not matched to a gene. The CDR3 bases are TGTGCCAGCAGCCAGAGCGGGGGCGGAGAGACCCAGTACTTC. It is translated as CASSQSGGGETQYF.

CDR3 residues: CASSQFLGTRRRGYTF. CDR3 nucleotides: TGTGCCAGCAGCCAATTTTTAGGGACTAGGCGGCGGGGCTACACCTTC. The chain joins TRBV16 to TRBJ1-2; TRBD1 is a possible D gene (5 bases). This CDR3 region has 16 residues. Germline V gene data show CDR1 as KGHSY and CDR2 as FQNENV. V was trimmed by 1 base and J by 8 bases, leaving 20 bases between them. Full variable domain (rest looked up from reference TRBV16 and TRBJ1-2): GEEVAQTPKHLVRGEGQKAKLYCAPIKGHSYVFWYQQVLKNEFKFLISFQNENVFDETGMPKERFSAKCLPNSPCSLEIQATKLEDSAVYFCASSQFLGTRRRGYTFGSGTRLTVV.

This clone was counted a few times. At the DNA level, this CDR3 is encoded by other sequences in the same sample as well. CDR3 DNA: TGCGCCAGCAGCTTGGATGGTAGGACAGGGTACGGCTACACCTTC. Encoded protein: CASSLDGRTGYGYTF. This chain connects TRBV5-1 to TRBJ1-2; 8 bases agree with TRBD1. The junction had 9 bases not matched to a gene; V was cut back by 0 bases and J by 8 bases. The CDR3 has 15 amino acids. Germline V gives CDR1 SGHRS, CDR2 YFSETQ.

The chain joins TRBV13 to TRBJ1-4; 7 bases match TRBD1. Germline V CDR1 and CDR2: PRHDT, FYEKMQ (reference sequence). Trimming at V came to 1 base and at J to 7 bases, leaving 3 bases not matched to a gene. The CDR3 loop spans 14 amino acids. In DNA, the CDR3 is TGTGCCAGCAGCTTAGACAGGGGTGGTGAAAAACTGTTTTTT. Protein product: CASSLDRGGEKLFF.

The chain is built from TRBV5-4 and TRBJ1-4; 7 nucleotides agree with TRBD1. CDR1 SGHNT and CDR2 YYREEE come from the germline V gene (reference sequence). After removal of 4 bases from V and 5 bases from J, the junction contained 11 bases not matched to a gene. The CDR3 covers 16 residues. The CDR3 protein is CASSILGKTGNEKLFF. The DNA for the CDR3 is TGTGCCAGCAGCATACTCGGAAAGACAGGGAATGAAAAACTGTTTTTT.

This clone has more than one count but fewer than ten. This chain uses TRBV11-2 with TRBJ2-4; D perhaps matches TRBD2 (5 bases). CDR1 is SGHAT, CDR2 FQNNGV, per germline. The V end was cut by 4 bases, the J end by 1 base, with 14 bases between. The CDR3 length is 16 residues. CDR3 protein: CASSWGVRLAKNIQYF. The DNA of the CDR3 is TGTGCCAGCAGCTGGGGAGTCAGGTTGGCCAAAAACATTCAGTACTTC.

This clone has a handful of counts. J is TRBJ2-2 and V is TRBV6-5; D uncertain. This CDR3 is built from 14 residues. V was shortened by 6 bases and J by 0 bases, with 8 bases between the two germline ends. CDR1 is MNHEY and CDR2 is SVGAGI in the germline V gene. The CDR3 spells CASSQLANTGELFF. The CDR3 DNA sequence: TGTGCCAGCAGCCAACTTGCGAACACCGGGGAGCTGTTTTTT.

The chain couples TRBV11-3 to TRBJ1-3, with 8 bases identical to TRBD1. Germline V gene sequence: CDR1 SGHNT, CDR2 YENEEA. J lost 0 bases, V lost 5 bases, and 3 bases had no gene match. The CDR3 extends over 15 amino acids. The chain's CDR3 is CASSPGTGSGNTIYF. The CDR3, as DNA: TGTGCCAGCAGCCCCGGGACAGGCTCTGGAAACACCATATATTTT.

The chain joins TRBV7-2 to TRBJ1-2; 8 nucleotides agree with TRBD1. With V trimmed by 4 bases and J by 7 bases, 14 bases remained unmatched. The CDR3 has 16 residues. The germline CDR1 and CDR2 sequences are SGHTA and FQGNSA. The CDR3 region is CASSSGGQGAFGGYTF. CDR3 bases: TGTGCCAGCAGCTCAGGCGGACAGGGTGCCTTTGGTGGCTACACCTTC.

The table lists this clone with a count of one. The rearrangement joins TRBV18 to TRBJ1-1, with no clear D. The germline CDR1 and CDR2 sequences are KGHSH and LQKENI. The CDR3 contains 15 residues. V was trimmed by 5 bases and J by 5 bases, leaving 18 bases between them. This CDR3 reads CASSGKRSPGTEAFF. CDR3 DNA sequence: TGTGCCAGCTCAGGTAAAAGGTCCCCAGGTACTGAAGCTTTCTTT.

This chain connects TRBV19 to TRBJ2-5; 7 bases are a match to TRBD2. Trimming took 5 bases from V and 5 from J; bases not matched to a gene: 8. The CDR3 totals 14 residues. Germline CDR1 is LNHDA and CDR2 is SQIVND (reference sequence). The CDR3 DNA reads as TGTGCCAGTAGTGGCGGGAGTTTGGGGGAGACCCAGTACTTC. Amino acids: CASSGGSLGETQYF.

The chain combines TRBV5-1 with TRBJ2-3; 9 nucleotides match TRBD1. V lost 1 base, J lost 0 bases, and 6 bases stayed unmatched. This CDR3 has 17 residues. Germline V gives CDR1 SGHRS, CDR2 YFSETQ. The CDR3 loop is CASSLRGTGNSTDTQYF. The CDR3 nucleotides are TGCGCCAGCAGCTTGAGGGGGACAGGGAATAGCACAGATACGCAGTATTTT.

The rearrangement uses TRBV5-4 and TRBJ2-5; 10 bases are shared with TRBD2. Germline CDR1 SGHNT, CDR2 YYREEE (reference sequence). V gave up 0 bases and J gave up 1 base; unmatched junction bases: 9. This CDR3 spans 18 amino acids. The CDR3 DNA follows: TGTGCCAGCAGCTTGGCGCTAGCGGGGGCAGGGGGCCAAGAGACCCAGTACTTC. Encoded protein: CASSLALAGAGGQETQYF.